This TCR beta chain was identified during a study of OX40 agonist ivuxolimab in advanced cancers. Study-wide context: At 0.01 to 10 mg/kg, ivuxolimab was administered intravenously to patients every 2 weeks. The study's findings and limits: At doses 0.1 to 3.0 mg/kg, CD4+ and CD8+ clones expanded.

The assay was immunoSEQ multiplex PCR, and TCRdb's table has in-frame clones only and misses some. The data hold around 80,000 clones, with 90% to 95% observed a single time. To note about this clone: Its antigen remains unidentified.

The starting material was CD4+ or CD8+ T cells sorted from blood, obtained in a trial of the OX40 agonist ivuxolimab. The receptor was isolated from an adult with an advanced solid tumor such as melanoma, head and neck, liver or kidney cancer.

This CDR3 is CASSRGPFYEQYF. The CDR3 nucleotides read TGTGCCAGCAGCCGCGGTCCTTTCTACGAGCAGTACTTC. The chain employs TRBV6-5 and TRBJ2-7, with no clear D. Deletions cut 6 bases from V and 3 bases from J, with 12 bases between. Germline V gene data show CDR1 as MNHEY and CDR2 as SVGAGI. The CDR3 contains 13 residues.